This T cell receptor (beta chain) was captured in a study of T cell responses to AZD1222 COVID-19 vaccine. V was trimmed by 3 bases and J by 2 bases, leaving 8 bases between them. The CDR3 is 13 residues long. CDR1 and CDR2 from the germline V gene are SGHVS and FQNEAQ. Study findings and constraints: Mapped onto spike, vaccine-associated CD4 TCRs spanned it and were dominant at 160-218 and 743-854. White British people made up most donors, females outnumbered males, and clonal diversity was possibly underestimated.

Details on this clone: Its target is not known.

The method was immunoSEQ multiplex PCR; TCRdb's version includes in-frame clones alone and lacks a portion of them. In the table there are approximately 100,000 clones, approximately 84% of which are singletons. Sequenced material: peripheral blood, taken on day 0 of AZD1222 vaccination. The TCR comes from an adult in good health. J is TRBJ2-7 and V is TRBV7-8; TRBD2 might be the D (5 bases). The CDR3 DNA sequence: TGTGCCAGCAGCTTGGACTTGCCCTACGAGCAGTACTTC. This codes for CASSLDLPYEQYF.